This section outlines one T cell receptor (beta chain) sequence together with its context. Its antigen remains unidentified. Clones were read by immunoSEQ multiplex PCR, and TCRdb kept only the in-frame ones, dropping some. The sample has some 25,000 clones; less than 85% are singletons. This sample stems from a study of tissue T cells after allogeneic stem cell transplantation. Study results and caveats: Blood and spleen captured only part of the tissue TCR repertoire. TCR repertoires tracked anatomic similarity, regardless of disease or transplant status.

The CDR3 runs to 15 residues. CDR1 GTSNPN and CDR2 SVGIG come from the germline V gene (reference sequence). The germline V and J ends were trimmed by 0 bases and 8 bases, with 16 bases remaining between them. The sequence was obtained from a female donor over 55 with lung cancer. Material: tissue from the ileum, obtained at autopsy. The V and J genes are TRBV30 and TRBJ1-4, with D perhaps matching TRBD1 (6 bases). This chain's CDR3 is CAWSVQGLSREKLFF. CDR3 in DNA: TGTGCCTGGAGTGTACAGGGCCTGTCTAGGGAAAAACTGTTTTTT.